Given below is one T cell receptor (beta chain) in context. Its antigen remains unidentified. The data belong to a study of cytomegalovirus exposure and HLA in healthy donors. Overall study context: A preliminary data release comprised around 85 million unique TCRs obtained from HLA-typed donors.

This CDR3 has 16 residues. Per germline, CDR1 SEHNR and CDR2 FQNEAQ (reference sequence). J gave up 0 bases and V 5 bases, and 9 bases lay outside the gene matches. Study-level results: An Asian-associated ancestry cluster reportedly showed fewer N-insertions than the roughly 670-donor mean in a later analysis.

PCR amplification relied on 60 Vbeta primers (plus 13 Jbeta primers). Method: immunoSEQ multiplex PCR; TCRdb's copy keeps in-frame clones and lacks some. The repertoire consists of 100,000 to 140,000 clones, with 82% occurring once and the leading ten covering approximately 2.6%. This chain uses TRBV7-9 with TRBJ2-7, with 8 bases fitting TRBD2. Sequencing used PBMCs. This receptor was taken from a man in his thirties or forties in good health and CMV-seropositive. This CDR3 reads CASSDPLAALSYEQYF. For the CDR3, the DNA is TGTGCCAGCAGCGACCCACTAGCGGCCCTCTCCTACGAGCAGTACTTC.